The rows below give T cell receptor beta chains drawn from one sample of a study of human T cells and chemical hapten exposure. TCRdb independently ran MiXCR on the RACE reads; one entry per CDR3 protein. The data contain approximately 260,000 distinct CDR3 sequences, 8.6% of them singletons. The sample was whole blood, taken in connection with sensitization to the hapten diphenylcyclopropenone (DPC). These receptors were obtained from a woman aged 40 to 49 with alopecia areata. Some clones in this sample may be carry-over from other donors' samples. Both conserved end residues are part of each CDR3. The order of the fields is D gene, J gene, clone size, V gene, CDR3 DNA, CDR3 protein. A D gene is named only where the DNA matches it firmly. A row's size may be missing; if present it is once, few, many or a size class.

d_gene: NA; j_gene: TRBJ2-7; abundance: few; v_gene: TRBV7-2; CDR3nt: TGTGCCAGCAGCTGGAGACAGACTACCTACGAGCAGTACTTC; CDR3aa: CASSWRQTTYEQYF
d_gene: TRBD2; j_gene: TRBJ2-1; abundance: many; v_gene: TRBV4-3; CDR3nt: TGCGCCAGCAGCCAAGATGCGCCGGTAGGCGGGAGTCCCCTCTCGGAGGAGCAGTTCTTC; CDR3aa: CASSQDAPVGGSPLSEEQFF
d_gene: NA; j_gene: TRBJ2-2; abundance: NA; v_gene: TRBV7-2; CDR3nt: TGTGCCAGCATCCTCCGCGGCGATAAAAACACCGGGGAGCTGTTTTTT; CDR3aa: CASILRGDKNTGELFF
d_gene: NA; j_gene: TRBJ2-6; abundance: NA; v_gene: TRBV6-2/TRBV6-3; CDR3nt: TGTGCCAGCAGTTACCCCCCGACCCTCGTCGACGCGACGAGAGGGGCCAACGTCCTGACTTTC; CDR3aa: CASSYPPTLVDATRGANVLTF
d_gene: NA; j_gene: TRBJ2-7; abundance: few; v_gene: TRBV30; CDR3nt: TGTGCCTGCGGACAGCTGTCCTACGAGCAGTACTTC; CDR3aa: CACGQLSYEQYF
d_gene: NA; j_gene: TRBJ2-6; abundance: few; v_gene: TRBV7-2; CDR3nt: TGTGCCAGCAGCTTAGCGGCAGGGGCCGGGGCCAACGTCCTGACTTTC; CDR3aa: CASSLAAGAGANVLTF
d_gene: NA; j_gene: TRBJ2-3; abundance: few; v_gene: TRBV6-2/TRBV6-3; CDR3nt: TGTGCCAGCAGTTGGCGGGAGAGGGGGCCAGATACGCAGTATTTT; CDR3aa: CASSWRERGPDTQYF
d_gene: TRBD1; j_gene: TRBJ2-3; abundance: many; v_gene: TRBV28; CDR3nt: TGTGCCAGCAGTCGACAGGGGGCAACAGATACGCAGTATTTT; CDR3aa: CASSRQGATDTQYF
d_gene: NA; j_gene: TRBJ2-5; abundance: many; v_gene: TRBV7-9; CDR3nt: TGTGCCAGCAGCTTTTTTGGCGTGGTCCAAGAGACCCAGTACTTC; CDR3aa: CASSFFGVVQETQYF
d_gene: NA; j_gene: TRBJ2-6; abundance: NA; v_gene: TRBV7-8; CDR3nt: TGTGCCAGCAGCTTAGCGGGAGGACAGATACTCAGCTCTGGGGCCAACGTCCTGACTTTC; CDR3aa: CASSLAGGQILSSGANVLTF
d_gene: TRBD1; j_gene: TRBJ2-5; abundance: many; v_gene: TRBV7-9; CDR3nt: TGTGCCAGCAGCCTCGGGACAGGGAGGGAGACCCAGTACTTC; CDR3aa: CASSLGTGRETQYF
d_gene: TRBD2; j_gene: TRBJ2-7; abundance: NA; v_gene: TRBV11-2; CDR3nt: TGTGCCAGCAGCTTAGATAAGCGGGACTACGAGCAGTACTTC; CDR3aa: CASSLDKRDYEQYF
d_gene: TRBD2; j_gene: TRBJ2-5; abundance: few; v_gene: TRBV5-1; CDR3nt: TGCGCCAGCAGCGCGGATGGCGGGAGGGCCCAAGAGACCCAGTACTTC; CDR3aa: CASSADGGRAQETQYF
d_gene: NA; j_gene: TRBJ1-1; abundance: few; v_gene: TRBV7-9; CDR3nt: TGTGCCAGCAGCTCTGGGGCAGGGCCGATGAACACTGAAGCTTTCTTT; CDR3aa: CASSSGAGPMNTEAFF
d_gene: TRBD1; j_gene: TRBJ2-7; abundance: NA; v_gene: TRBV6-2/TRBV6-3; CDR3nt: TGTGCCAGCAGTCCCCGGGACAGGGGCTTCGAGCAGTACTTC; CDR3aa: CASSPRDRGFEQYF
d_gene: NA; j_gene: TRBJ1-2; abundance: NA; v_gene: TRBV5-6; CDR3nt: TGTGCCAGCAGCCCGGGCTGGACAGCCAGTACGGGCTACACCTTC; CDR3aa: CASSPGWTASTGYTF
d_gene: NA; j_gene: TRBJ2-5; abundance: few; v_gene: TRBV10-2; CDR3nt: TGCGCCAGCAGTGAAGGACGTCGAGAGACCCAGTACTTC; CDR3aa: CASSEGRRETQYF
d_gene: NA; j_gene: TRBJ1-1; abundance: many; v_gene: TRBV28; CDR3nt: TGTGCCAGCAGGGACAGTTGGGAAGCTTTCTTT; CDR3aa: CASRDSWEAFF
d_gene: NA; j_gene: TRBJ2-1; abundance: few; v_gene: TRBV7-9; CDR3nt: TGTGCCAGCAGCTTAGGAATCGGAGGGACCGTCAGAAAAGTTTTCTACAATGAGCAGTTCTTC; CDR3aa: CASSLGIGGTVRKVFYNEQFF
d_gene: NA; j_gene: TRBJ2-5; abundance: few; v_gene: TRBV7-9; CDR3nt: TGTGCCAGCAGCTTAGCGGGATCAGGGTCGGGGACCCAGTACTTC; CDR3aa: CASSLAGSGSGTQYF
d_gene: NA; j_gene: TRBJ2-7; abundance: NA; v_gene: TRBV6-1; CDR3nt: TGTGCCACCGGAGGATACGAGCAGTACTTC; CDR3aa: CATGGYEQYF
d_gene: NA; j_gene: TRBJ1-2; abundance: NA; v_gene: TRBV19; CDR3nt: TGTGCCAGTGCACGAAATTTAGGGAATGGCTACACCTTC; CDR3aa: CASARNLGNGYTF
d_gene: NA; j_gene: TRBJ1-4; abundance: few; v_gene: TRBV12-3/TRBV12-4; CDR3nt: TGTGCCACCGCTGTCCAGGGCACTAATGAAAAACTGTTTTTT; CDR3aa: CATAVQGTNEKLFF
d_gene: TRBD2; j_gene: TRBJ2-2; abundance: few; v_gene: TRBV3-1; CDR3nt: TGTGCCAGCAGCCCACGGGGGGTTGGCACCGGGGAGCTGTTTTTT; CDR3aa: CASSPRGVGTGELFF
d_gene: TRBD2; j_gene: TRBJ2-2; abundance: NA; v_gene: TRBV11-3; CDR3nt: TGTGCCAGCAGCCCGGGACTAGCGGGGGAGCTGTTTTTT; CDR3aa: CASSPGLAGELFF
d_gene: TRBD2; j_gene: TRBJ2-1; abundance: NA; v_gene: TRBV5-1; CDR3nt: TGCGCCAGCAGCCGACTAGCGGTCACTGGGAATGAGCAGTTCTTC; CDR3aa: CASSRLAVTGNEQFF
d_gene: NA; j_gene: TRBJ2-1; abundance: many; v_gene: TRBV28; CDR3nt: TGTGCCAGCAGGCCCGGTCTTGAGGGAGTGCAGTTCTTC; CDR3aa: CASRPGLEGVQFF
d_gene: NA; j_gene: TRBJ1-1; abundance: few; v_gene: TRBV29-1; CDR3nt: TGCAGCGTCCCCGGGGACACTGAAGCTTTCTTT; CDR3aa: CSVPGDTEAFF
d_gene: NA; j_gene: TRBJ2-2; abundance: NA; v_gene: TRBV6-5; CDR3nt: TGTGCCAGCAGTATTACGATCGTCCGGGGAACCGGGGAGCTGTTTTTT; CDR3aa: CASSITIVRGTGELFF
d_gene: NA; j_gene: TRBJ2-2; abundance: few; v_gene: TRBV28; CDR3nt: TGTGCCAGCAGAAGACAGGGAGGCGGGGAGCTGTTTTTT; CDR3aa: CASRRQGGGELFF
d_gene: NA; j_gene: TRBJ1-1; abundance: few; v_gene: TRBV20-1; CDR3nt: TGCAGTGCTAGAGATCCTGGACATGGGAACACTGAAGCTTTCTTT; CDR3aa: CSARDPGHGNTEAFF
d_gene: NA; j_gene: TRBJ2-1; abundance: many; v_gene: TRBV6-6; CDR3nt: TGTGCCAGCAGTTACGAGGCCAGCTCCTACAATGAGCAGTTCTTC; CDR3aa: CASSYEASSYNEQFF
d_gene: NA; j_gene: TRBJ2-7; abundance: few; v_gene: TRBV20-1; CDR3nt: TGCAGTGCTAGACCGGGGGGCAACTACGAGCAGTACTTC; CDR3aa: CSARPGGNYEQYF
d_gene: NA; j_gene: TRBJ1-1; abundance: few; v_gene: TRBV7-2; CDR3nt: TGTGCCAGCAGCGTACGGACTCCACCGAACACTGAAGCTTTCTTT; CDR3aa: CASSVRTPPNTEAFF
d_gene: NA; j_gene: TRBJ2-3; abundance: few; v_gene: TRBV12-3/TRBV12-4; CDR3nt: TGTGCCAGCAGTTTATACGGAGGGCCGGGCACAGATACGCAGTATTTT; CDR3aa: CASSLYGGPGTDTQYF
d_gene: NA; j_gene: TRBJ2-5; abundance: NA; v_gene: TRBV7-2; CDR3nt: TGTGCCAGCAGCTGGGGGGCGACAAGAGAGACCCAGTACTTC; CDR3aa: CASSWGATRETQYF
d_gene: TRBD1; j_gene: TRBJ1-1; abundance: NA; v_gene: TRBV6-5; CDR3nt: TGTGCCAGTAGACAGGGAAGGAACACTGAAGCTTTCTTT; CDR3aa: CASRQGRNTEAFF
d_gene: NA; j_gene: TRBJ1-5; abundance: few; v_gene: TRBV7-2; CDR3nt: TGTGCCAGCAGCTTAGACGGAGCAACAGTCAATCAGCCCCAGCATTTT; CDR3aa: CASSLDGATVNQPQHF
d_gene: NA; j_gene: TRBJ1-2; abundance: NA; v_gene: TRBV29-1; CDR3nt: TGCAGCGTTCGAAGCCCCAATTATGGCTACACCTTC; CDR3aa: CSVRSPNYGYTF
d_gene: TRBD1; j_gene: TRBJ1-1; abundance: few; v_gene: TRBV12-3/TRBV12-4; CDR3nt: TGTGCCAGCAGTCCTGACAGGGCCTCTAAAGCTTTCTTT; CDR3aa: CASSPDRASKAFF
d_gene: NA; j_gene: TRBJ1-1; abundance: NA; v_gene: TRBV3-1; CDR3nt: TGTGCCAGCAGCCGATACAGGACTGAAGCTTTCTTT; CDR3aa: CASSRYRTEAFF
d_gene: NA; j_gene: TRBJ2-1; abundance: few; v_gene: TRBV6-2/TRBV6-3; CDR3nt: TGTGCCAGCAACGGGGCCGGGCCTGAGCAGTTCTTC; CDR3aa: CASNGAGPEQFF
d_gene: TRBD2; j_gene: TRBJ2-7; abundance: NA; v_gene: TRBV7-7; CDR3nt: TGTGCTAGCAGCCCCAGTGGCGGGAGGGCCTCCGAGCAGTACTTC; CDR3aa: CASSPSGGRASEQYF
d_gene: TRBD1; j_gene: TRBJ1-2; abundance: many; v_gene: TRBV29-1; CDR3nt: TGCAGCGCCGGGGACAGAAGAAACTATGGCTACACCTTC; CDR3aa: CSAGDRRNYGYTF
d_gene: NA; j_gene: TRBJ2-3; abundance: NA; v_gene: TRBV7-9; CDR3nt: TGTGCCAGCAGCACTGTTCTAGCCCGCACAGATACGCAGTATTTT; CDR3aa: CASSTVLARTDTQYF
d_gene: NA; j_gene: TRBJ2-5; abundance: NA; v_gene: TRBV5-1; CDR3nt: TGCACCAGCAGCTTGGCCCGGGGAGAGACCCAGTACTTC; CDR3aa: CTSSLARGETQYF
d_gene: TRBD2; j_gene: TRBJ2-1; abundance: few; v_gene: TRBV5-4; CDR3nt: TGTGCCAGCAGCACAGGACTAGCGGGAGGGAATGAGCAGTTCTTC; CDR3aa: CASSTGLAGGNEQFF
d_gene: NA; j_gene: TRBJ1-4; abundance: few; v_gene: TRBV27; CDR3nt: TGTGCCAGCAGTTCCCTCATGGGAGAAAAACTGTTTTTT; CDR3aa: CASSSLMGEKLFF
d_gene: TRBD2; j_gene: TRBJ2-5; abundance: NA; v_gene: TRBV29-1; CDR3nt: TGCAGCGCAACGTACCCGGGGGAGGGTCAAGAGACCCAGTACTTC; CDR3aa: CSATYPGEGQETQYF
d_gene: NA; j_gene: TRBJ1-2; abundance: NA; v_gene: TRBV10-3; CDR3nt: TGTGCCATCAGTGAGAACCTCAACTATGGCTACACCTTC; CDR3aa: CAISENLNYGYTF
d_gene: TRBD2; j_gene: TRBJ2-1; abundance: NA; v_gene: TRBV5-1; CDR3nt: TGCGCCAGCAGTGGAGGACTAGCGGGAGGGCCTAATGAGCAGTTCTTC; CDR3aa: CASSGGLAGGPNEQFF
d_gene: NA; j_gene: TRBJ2-2; abundance: NA; v_gene: TRBV10-3; CDR3nt: TGTGCCATCAGTGATGGGGCAGGGGTATCCGGGGAGCTGTTTTTT; CDR3aa: CAISDGAGVSGELFF
d_gene: NA; j_gene: TRBJ2-1; abundance: few; v_gene: TRBV3-1; CDR3nt: TGTGCCAGCAGCCAAGGAGTCGCGCAGGGGTCCAATGAGCAGTTCTTC; CDR3aa: CASSQGVAQGSNEQFF
d_gene: NA; j_gene: TRBJ2-3; abundance: few; v_gene: TRBV7-9; CDR3nt: TGTGCCAGCAGCTTAGATGGAACCAACACAGATACGCAGTATTTT; CDR3aa: CASSLDGTNTDTQYF
d_gene: TRBD2; j_gene: TRBJ2-7; abundance: NA; v_gene: TRBV10-3; CDR3nt: TGTGCCATCAGTAGTAGCGGGAGTTATTCATACGAGCAGTACTTC; CDR3aa: CAISSSGSYSYEQYF